These T cell receptor beta chains were read from a single sample in a study of cytomegalovirus exposure and HLA in healthy donors. The protocol was immunoSEQ multiplex PCR, while the TCRdb copy is restricted to in-frame clones and leaves out a portion. The table lists tens of thousands of clones, less than 75% of them singletons, with less than 9% in the top ten. Sequenced sample: PBMCs. These TCRs come from a man between 40 and 49 years old in good health and CMV-seropositive. CDR3s include the opening cysteine and the closing phenylalanine or tryptophan. Fields, in order: V gene, D gene, clone size, J gene, CDR3 protein, CDR3 DNA. A D gene is named only where the DNA matches it firmly. Expanded clones get a size class; other rows say once, few or many, or leave the size out.

TRBV9	TRBD1	-	TRBJ1-4	CASSGEGTGGKATNEKLFF	TGTGCCAGCAGCGGAGAAGGGACAGGGGGCAAGGCAACTAATGAAAAACTGTTTTTT
TRBV30	-	-	TRBJ1-5	CAWGQYNQPQHF	TGTGCCTGGGGACAGTACAATCAGCCCCAGCATTTT
TRBV9	TRBD1	few	TRBJ2-5	CASSRGQGKETQYF	TGTGCCAGCAGCAGAGGACAGGGGAAGGAGACCCAGTACTTC
TRBV5-1	-	few	TRBJ1-1	CASTQAGADWGTEAFF	TGCGCCAGCACCCAAGCAGGGGCCGATTGGGGCACTGAAGCTTTCTTT
TRBV2	TRBD1	-	TRBJ1-4	CASSRRTGGEKLFF	TGTGCCAGCAGCCGGCGGACAGGGGGAGAAAAACTGTTTTTT
TRBV5-1	TRBD1	once	TRBJ1-1	CASSLLGGGTEAFF	TGCGCCAGCAGCTTGTTAGGGGGCGGCACTGAAGCTTTCTTT
TRBV5-6	-	-	TRBJ1-4	CASSSDRGEKLFF	TGTGCCAGCAGCTCGGACCGGGGTGAAAAACTGTTTTTT
TRBV5-4	-	-	TRBJ1-6	CASSLFGGDYNSPLHF	TGTGCCAGCAGCTTGTTCGGGGGTGACTATAATTCACCCCTCCACTTT
TRBV15	-	-	TRBJ1-2	CATSRDRTTHGYGYTF	TGTGCCACCAGCAGAGATCGGACAACCCATGGCTATGGCTACACCTTC
TRBV5-1	TRBD2	-	TRBJ2-1	CASSLQPAGTNYNEQFF	TGCGCCAGCAGCCTACAACCGGCGGGGACTAACTACAATGAGCAGTTCTTC
TRBV19	TRBD1	-	TRBJ2-7	CASGNLGTGSHEQYF	TGTGCCAGTGGTAACCTGGGGACAGGGTCACACGAGCAGTACTTC
TRBV18	-	-	TRBJ1-4	CASSVGLNEKLFF	TGTGCCAGCTCAGTTGGGCTTAATGAAAAACTGTTTTTT
TRBV7-3	-	-	TRBJ2-3	CASSLMFAASTDTQYF	TGTGCCAGCAGCTTAATGTTCGCGGCGAGCACAGATACGCAGTATTTT
TRBV2	TRBD2	-	TRBJ2-3	CASSRLAGVYTQYF	TGTGCCAGCAGCAGACTAGCGGGAGTTTATACGCAGTATTTT
TRBV18	TRBD2	-	TRBJ2-7	CASSPSSGRFYEQYF	TGTGCCAGCTCACCGTCCAGCGGGAGATTCTACGAGCAGTACTTC
TRBV19	TRBD1	-	TRBJ1-5	CASNTGTGISNQPQHF	TGTGCCAGTAACACCGGGACAGGGATTAGCAATCAGCCCCAGCATTTT
TRBV5-1	TRBD1	few	TRBJ1-1	CASSFTVRGQGNTEAFF	TGCGCCAGCAGCTTTACCGTACGTGGACAGGGGAACACTGAAGCTTTCTTT
TRBV7-9	-	few	TRBJ2-7	CASRRDIAEQYF	TGTGCCAGCAGGAGGGACATTGCCGAGCAGTACTTC
TRBV7-2	TRBD2	-	TRBJ2-1	CASSFSSGGTIF	TGTGCCAGCAGCTTTTCTAGCGGGGGGACCATCTTC
TRBV5-6	-	-	TRBJ1-2	CASSFRHQDGYTF	TGTGCCAGCAGCTTCCGCCATCAGGATGGCTACACCTTC
TRBV19	TRBD1	-	TRBJ1-6	CASSRPLPGGASAGNSPLHF	TGTGCCAGTAGTCGTCCTCTGCCAGGGGGCGCCTCGGCGGGTAATTCACCCCTCCACTTT
TRBV7-6	-	-	TRBJ1-1	CASTLTGGNTEAFF	TGTGCCAGCACCTTAACAGGCGGGAACACTGAAGCTTTCTTT
TRBV10-2	-	-	TRBJ2-3	CASDAGRDTQYF	TGCGCCAGCGACGCGGGGCGGGATACGCAGTATTTT
TRBV5-1	-	-	TRBJ1-1	CASSLGPQGTTEAFF	TGCGCCAGCAGCTTGGGCCCTCAGGGGACCACTGAAGCTTTCTTT
TRBV2	-	-	TRBJ1-2	CASRGAGNYGYTF	TGTGCCAGCAGGGGGGCAGGGAACTATGGCTACACCTTC
TRBV19	TRBD1	-	TRBJ1-3	CASKVGQGRNTIYF	TGTGCCAGTAAGGTGGGACAGGGTAGAAACACCATATATTTT
TRBV28	-	-	TRBJ1-5	CASSFSSGNQPQHF	TGTGCCAGCAGTTTTTCGTCGGGGAATCAGCCCCAGCATTTT
TRBV30	-	-	TRBJ1-5	CAWSVKGLRNQPQHF	TGTGCCTGGAGTGTAAAGGGGCTGAGGAATCAGCCCCAGCATTTT
TRBV5-4	-	-	TRBJ2-1	CASSSDSSGYEQFF	TGTGCCAGCAGCTCAGACAGTTCAGGATATGAGCAGTTCTTC
TRBV4-1	TRBD2	once	TRBJ2-1	CASSQEGVGGGPNNEQFF	TGCGCCAGCAGCCAAGAGGGAGTCGGGGGGGGCCCCAACAATGAGCAGTTCTTC